This TCR beta chain is from a study of blood T cell repertoires in COVID-19. Study at large: Sites across the United States, Italy and Spain contributed samples from acute and convalescent COVID-19. T cells, B-cell-depleted T cells, or PBMCs provided the cDNA or gDNA that served as material.

This clone was seen just once. Original processing methods: Amplification of reference gene primers was used by the study to estimate nucleated cell counts. Produced via immunoSEQ multiplex PCR; TCRdb's table is partial and in-frame only. Clonal size and the V and J genes are those of that table, whereas D and trimming came from the DNA. The table has about 50,000 clones, 89% seen once. Germline values: CDR1 PRHDT, CDR2 FYEKMQ (reference sequence). The CDR3 spans 13 residues. Trimming stripped 3 bases from V and 8 bases from J, with 13 bases between. The chain uses TRBV13 and TRBJ1-1; no firm D call. The clonotype comes from a human donor in a cohort sampled during active COVID-19. Sequences were obtained from peripheral blood. CDR3 loop: CASSFDREGEAFF. CDR3 DNA sequence: TGTGCCAGCAGCTTTGATAGGGAGGGAGAAGCTTTCTTT.